Following are 9 T cell receptor beta chains from one sample sequenced in a study of T-cell reconstitution after alpha-beta-depleted transplantation in children listed by TCRdb under 2016. Libraries were constructed by PCR. The sequencing machine was an Illumina HiSeq 2500. Molecular barcoding was employed in the preparation of TCR libraries, with unique molecular identifiers being used to normalize TCRbeta repertoire quantification. Using fastp at Q25 and MiXCR, TCRdb reprocessed the public reads and kept productive beta chains. Each CDR3 protein gets just one entry, which takes the most common genes and DNA from the rows behind it. This sample comprises nearly 400,000 distinct CDR3 sequences, around 21% of them detected only once. The top ten constitute approximately 3.9% of the sample. Sample: PBMCs from the stem cell graft donor, taken from the stem cell graft. The source is a human donor who donated a stem cell graft to a child with acute myeloid leukemia.

This chain links TRBV12-3 or TRBV12-4 with TRBJ2-7; TRBD2 matches at 7 bases. After removal of 6 bases from V and 3 bases from J, the junction contained 8 bases not matched to a gene. The CDR3 sequence is 14 residues long. The CDR3 DNA reads as TGTGCCAGCAGAATATCGGGGGGTCGCTACGAGCAGTACTTC. It translates to CASRISGGRYEQYF.

In its sample, this clonotype was seen many times. The gene calls are TRBV20-1 and TRBJ2-7, with D possibly TRBD1 on 6 matching bases. Trimming cost V 6 bases and J 2 bases, with 11 bases left between them. CDR3 size: 12 residues. From germline, CDR1 is DFQATT and CDR2 SNEGSKA (reference sequence). The CDR3 bases are TGCAGTGCCAGGGACAAAACCTACGAGCAGTACTTC. This sequence encodes CSARDKTYEQYF.

The genes are TRBV5-1 and TRBJ2-7; 8 positions match TRBD1. Trimming at V came to 2 bases and at J to 1 base, leaving 8 bases not matched to a gene. The CDR3 sequence is 16 residues long. Germline CDR1 is SGHRS and CDR2 is YFSETQ. The CDR3 sequence: CASSFGTGGISYEQYF. CDR3 in DNA: TGCGCCAGCAGCTTTGGGACAGGCGGAATTTCCTACGAGCAGTACTTC.

This clonotype was seen only a few times. At one of its ends the junction is not consistent with the germline gene, which may arise from a read error. The J gene is TRBJ2-1, the V gene TRBV20-1; D perhaps matches TRBD2 (5 bases). The CDR3 extends over 17 amino acids. Germline V gene sequence: CDR1 DFQATT, CDR2 SNEGSKA (reference sequence). CDR3: CCASPWVASQTAGEQFF. In DNA form, the CDR3 reads TGCTGTGCTAGCCCTTGGGTAGCGTCCCAAACGGCGGGTGAGCAGTTCTTC.

This clonotype was detected ten times or more. The chain employs TRBV2 and TRBJ2-7, with D maybe TRBD1 (6 bases). The CDR3 has 14 amino acids. V was cut by 6 bases and J by 5 bases, with 17 bases left in between. Per germline, CDR1 SNHLY and CDR2 FYNNEI. The CDR3 here is CASSTTNRVHEQYF. In nucleotides, the CDR3 is TGTGCCAGCAGCACCACCAACAGGGTCCACGAGCAGTACTTC.

This clonotype was recorded a few times. The chain recombines TRBV24-1 with TRBJ1-3; D uncertain. Germline V gene sequence: CDR1 KGHDR, CDR2 SFDVKD. Trimming removed 4 bases at V and 6 bases at J, with 9 bases between. The CDR3 has 13 amino acids. This chain's CDR3 is CATSDSDENTIYF. CDR3 DNA: TGTGCCACCAGTGACTCTGACGAAAACACCATATATTTT.

V is TRBV7-2 and J is TRBJ1-1; maybe TRBD1 (6 bases). Deletions cut 2 bases from V and 3 bases from J, with 10 bases between. Germline lookup yields CDR1 SGHTA and CDR2 FQGNSA. The CDR3 loop spans 14 amino acids. CDR3 DNA: TGTGCCAGCAGCTTACCGGGGGCGGACACTGAAGCTTTCTTT. This sequence encodes CASSLPGADTEAFF.

Ten or more counts support this clonotype. The chain joins TRBV20-1 to TRBJ2-1; 13 bases fit TRBD2. The CDR3 consists of 16 residues. The V gene end was trimmed by 6 bases and the J gene end by 4 bases; junction bases not matched to a gene: 9. Germline CDR1 is DFQATT and CDR2 is SNEGSKA (reference sequence). DNA of the CDR3: TGCAGTGCCAGCAGACTAGCGGGAGGCCCTTACAATGAGCAGTTCTTC. Its translation: CSASRLAGGPYNEQFF.

The V call is TRBV10-3, the J call TRBJ1-3; D is undetermined. This CDR3 region has 14 residues. CDR1 ENHRY and CDR2 SYGVKD come from the germline V gene. Trimming cost V 3 bases and J 0 bases, with 6 bases left between them. The CDR3 spells CAISEDNSGNTIYF. As DNA, the CDR3 is TGTGCCATCAGTGAAGACAACTCTGGAAACACCATATATTTT.